The 17 T cell receptor beta chains presented below share a single source sample, sequenced in a study of CD8 T cells in ankylosing spondylitis. In TCRdb, the 5' RACE reads were re-called with MiXCR into one record per CDR3 protein. The sample records 250,000 to 400,000 distinct CDR3 sequences, roughly 11% being singletons. Sequencing was performed on blood, either unsorted or a sorted T cell fraction (not recorded which). These receptors all stem from a female donor with ankylosing spondylitis or in good health (not recorded which).

This clonotype was found a few times. The V and J genes are TRBV11-2 and TRBJ1-1; TRBD1 is a possible D gene (5 bases). V shed 5 bases and J shed 1 base, with 11 bases lying between them. Germline values: CDR1 SGHAT, CDR2 FQNNGV. This CDR3 spans 14 amino acids. The CDR3 coding sequence is TGTGCCAGCAGCCCAGGGATAAGGAACACTGAAGCTTTCTTT. Translated, it gives CASSPGIRNTEAFF.

This clonotype was detected only a few times. This chain joins TRBV5-1 and TRBJ2-7, with 10 bases lining up with TRBD1. J was trimmed by 7 bases and V by 0 bases; bases with no gene match: 7. The CDR3 spans 15 residues. Germline CDR1 and CDR2: SGHRS and YFSETQ. The CDR3, as DNA: TGCGCCAGCAGCTTGGCTGGGACAGGGGCCAGGGAGCAGTACTTC. It translates to CASSLAGTGAREQYF.

This clonotype was seen repeatedly, ten times or more. This rearrangement joins TRBV11-2 to TRBJ2-2; D is possibly TRBD1 (6 bases). The germline V gene has CDR1 SGHAT and CDR2 FQNNGV. V shed 5 bases and J shed 0 bases, with 10 bases lying between them. This CDR3 is built from 15 residues. The CDR3 DNA reads TGTGCCAGCAGCACGGGACATACGAACACCGGGGAGCTGTTTTTT. This encodes CASSTGHTNTGELFF.

Details on this clonotype: Possible read error: a much larger clone is one base away. The rearrangement links TRBV20-1 to TRBJ1-1; D remains unclear. V was shortened by 5 bases and J by 1 base, with 11 bases between the two germline ends. CDR1 and CDR2 (germline): DFQATT, SNEGSKA (reference sequence). This CDR3 is 13 amino acids long. CDR3 amino acids: CSAYQRANTEAFF. The DNA for the CDR3 is TGCAGTGCTTATCAGCGGGCGAACACTGAAGCTTTCTTT.

The genes are TRBV5-1 and TRBJ2-3, with a weak D call TRBD2 (7 bases). Per germline, CDR1 SGHRS and CDR2 YFSETQ. The CDR3 spans 17 residues. The germline V and J ends were trimmed by 2 bases and 5 bases, with 21 bases remaining between them. The CDR3 nucleotides are TGCGCCAGCAGCTTCGCCCAAGGACTAGAAGGGGGAGATACGCAGTATTTT. Translation: CASSFAQGLEGGDTQYF. The entire variable domain, with the rest obtained from reference TRBV5-1 and TRBJ2-3, is as follows: KAGVTQTPRYLIKTRGQQVTLSCSPISGHRSVSWYQQTPGQGLQFLFEYFSETQRNKGNFPGRFSGRQFSNSRSEMNVSTLELGDSALYLCASSFAQGLEGGDTQYFGPGTRLTVL.

This clonotype was detected many times. The rearrangement uses TRBV20-1 and TRBJ1-3; no clear D gene. CDR1 and CDR2 (germline): DFQATT, SNEGSKA (reference sequence). The CDR3 contains 14 residues. The V and J ends lost 0 bases and 0 bases respectively, with 6 bases between them. The CDR3 DNA reads TGCAGTGCTAGAGATCGGAGCTCTGGAAACACCATATATTTT. Encoded protein: CSARDRSSGNTIYF.

This clonotype was recorded many times. V and J are TRBV29-1 and TRBJ1-5; perhaps TRBD1 as D (6 bases). Germline CDR1 is SQVTM and CDR2 is ANQGSEA. Trimming shortened V by 4 bases and J by 4 bases, and 14 bases separated the two germline ends. This CDR3 region has 14 residues. The CDR3 here is CSVAAGAKNQPQHF. The DNA for the CDR3 is TGCAGCGTTGCGGCAGGGGCGAAAAATCAGCCCCAGCATTTT.

Regarding this clonotype: A much larger clone sits a single nucleotide away, making a read error possible. The V and J genes are TRBV29-1 and TRBJ2-2, with 7 bases matching TRBD2. This CDR3 is built from 13 residues. Germline loops: CDR1 SQVTM, CDR2 ANQGSEA. Trimming cost V 5 bases and J 5 bases; bases outside gene matches: 5. As DNA, the CDR3 is TGCAGCGTTCCGACGGGAGGAACCGGGGAGCTGTTTTTT. As protein: CSVPTGGTGELFF.

This clonotype appeared a few times. This sequence joins TRBV5-1 and TRBJ2-1, with D maybe TRBD2 (6 bases). CDR1 and CDR2 from the germline V gene are SGHRS and YFSETQ. The V end was cut by 0 bases, the J end by 5 bases, with 12 bases between. The CDR3 spans 15 residues. The CDR3 here is CASSLVAGPNNEQFF. CDR3 in DNA: TGCGCCAGCAGCTTGGTTGCGGGGCCCAACAATGAGCAGTTCTTC.

This clonotype has ten or more counts. In nucleotides, the CDR3 is TGCGCCAGCAGCCACGGTTCAAACTATGGCTACACCTTC. It specifies CASSHGSNYGYTF. This chain connects TRBV4-1 to TRBJ1-2; D not certain. The CDR3 is made up of 13 amino acids. Germline-derived CDR1 and CDR2 are MGHRA and YSYEKL. Deletions cut 3 bases from V and 2 bases from J, with 7 bases between.

The table lists this clonotype with many counts. The rearrangement links TRBV28 to TRBJ1-6; D is ambiguous. V was pared by 3 bases and J by 6 bases, with 12 bases between. CDR3 size: 15 residues. Per the germline V gene, CDR1 is MDHEN and CDR2 is SYDVKM. CDR3 bases: TGTGCCAGCAGTTTGCTTCGGCAGAGTAATTCACCCCTCCACTTT. This codes for CASSLLRQSNSPLHF.

This clonotype was found a few times. J is TRBJ2-5 and V is TRBV5-1; D could derive from TRBD1 or TRBD2 (6 bases each). Trimming removed 0 bases at V and 5 bases at J, with 11 bases between. This CDR3 spans 14 amino acids. Germline assignment: CDR1 SGHRS and CDR2 YFSETQ. CDR3 nucleotide sequence: TGCGCCAGCAGCTTGGCCGGGGGCGATGAGACCCAGTACTTC. Its protein product is CASSLAGGDETQYF.

The table lists this clonotype with many counts. CDR3 nucleotides: TGCGCCAGCAGATCGACCGCAGATACGCAGTATTTT. It yields the protein CASRSTADTQYF. V gene TRBV5-1 combines with J gene TRBJ2-3, with D unclear. The V end was cut by 5 bases, the J end by 4 bases, with 8 bases between. Per germline, CDR1 SGHRS and CDR2 YFSETQ. The CDR3 runs to 12 residues.

Many counts were recorded for this clonotype. V is TRBV5-1 and J is TRBJ2-3; 7 nucleotides agree with TRBD1. J lost 5 bases, V lost 0 bases, and 18 bases had no gene match. Germline assignment: CDR1 SGHRS and CDR2 YFSETQ. CDR3 size: 19 residues. The CDR3 sequence is CASSLEDRISISKGDTQYF. The CDR3 coding sequence is TGCGCCAGCAGCTTGGAGGACAGGATAAGCATTTCCAAGGGAGATACGCAGTATTTT.

This clonotype was observed at least ten times. The gene calls are TRBV5-1 and TRBJ2-7; D remains ambiguous. Per the germline V gene, CDR1 is SGHRS and CDR2 is YFSETQ. Trimming removed 0 bases from V and 5 bases from J, with 9 bases in between. The CDR3 is made up of 13 amino acids. CDR3 residues: CASSLGTADEQYF. CDR3 nucleotides: TGCGCCAGCAGCTTGGGGACCGCGGACGAGCAGTACTTC.

This clonotype was detected ten times or more. This chain joins TRBV20-1 and TRBJ1-4; D call uncertain. Trimming took 7 bases from V and 0 from J, leaving 15 bases between them. CDR1 is DFQATT and CDR2 is SNEGSKA in the germline V gene (reference sequence). The CDR3 has 15 residues. The CDR3 DNA reads as TGCAGTGGCAGCGCCGCCTCTGCAACTAATGAAAAACTGTTTTTT. Amino acids: CSGSAASATNEKLFF.

This clonotype was seen only a few times. CDR3 residues: CASSPMGLAEGTQYF. In DNA form, the CDR3 reads TGCGCCAGCAGTCCGATGGGACTGGCTGAGGGGACGCAGTATTTT. V and J are TRBV5-1 and TRBJ2-3; the D gene is possibly TRBD2 (6 bases). The CDR3 runs to 15 residues. CDR1 is SGHRS, CDR2 YFSETQ, per germline. The V end was cut by 5 bases, the J end by 9 bases, with 22 bases between.